The next 5 T cell receptor beta chains were all read from a single sample in a study of CD8+ T cells in alopecia areata. Described treatment: oral pan-JAK inhibitor, 5-10 mg twice daily. Extracted RNA was reverse transcribed into cDNA, the sequencing template. Produced via immunoSEQ multiplex PCR; TCRdb's table is partial and in-frame only. In the table there are 150,000 to 200,000 clones, about three fifths of which are singletons. Here the sequenced sample was CD4+ T cells sorted from blood, taken at week 24, from a patient treated with tofacitinib. The receptors were sampled from a human donor with alopecia areata.

The chain recombines TRBV4-1 with TRBJ1-2, with D unresolved. The germline V gene encodes CDR1 MGHRA and CDR2 YSYEKL. The CDR3 length is 12 residues. Trimming took 3 bases from V and 8 from J, leaving 10 bases between them. CDR3 residues: CASSHPIKGYTF. The CDR3, as DNA: TGCGCCAGCAGCCACCCGATTAAGGGCTACACCTTC.

The chain combines TRBV9 with TRBJ2-1; 8 bases line up with TRBD2. Losses at the gene ends were 0 bases for V and 7 bases for J; bases not matched to a gene: 6. This CDR3 has 15 residues. Germline V gene data show CDR1 as SGDLS and CDR2 as YYNGEE. CDR3 nucleotide sequence: TGTGCCAGCAGCGTAGGTAGCGGGAAGGGGAATGAGCAGTTCTTC. It yields the protein CASSVGSGKGNEQFF.

Concerning this clone itself: The same CDR3 also results from other DNA sequences found in this sample. The genes are TRBV20-1 and TRBJ2-7, with D unresolved. V was shortened by 6 bases and J by 2 bases, with 5 bases between the two germline ends. CDR1 is DFQATT and CDR2 is SNEGSKA in the germline V gene (reference sequence). The CDR3 runs to 10 residues. DNA for the CDR3: TGCAGTGCCTTTACCTACGAGCAGTACTTC. Translated, it gives CSAFTYEQYF.

This clone has only a few counts. Additional DNA sequences in this sample encode the identical CDR3. V gene TRBV5-1 combines with J gene TRBJ2-1; tentatively, D is TRBD1 or TRBD2 (5 bases each). This CDR3 comprises 14 residues. Germline CDR1 and CDR2: SGHRS and YFSETQ. Trimming took off 0 bases at V and 9 bases at J, with 13 bases between the two ends. The CDR3 sequence is CASSLASGGSEQFF. The CDR3 nucleotides read TGCGCCAGCAGCTTGGCATCTGGGGGTAGTGAGCAGTTCTTC.

The genes are TRBV29-1 and TRBJ2-7, with TRBD1 identical over 8 bases. The CDR3 runs to 17 residues. J lost 2 bases, V lost 8 bases, and 20 bases had no gene match. The germline V gene encodes CDR1 SQVTM and CDR2 ANQGSEA. The CDR3 is CSLGYLYPGGYTYEQYF. The CDR3 DNA reads TGCAGCCTGGGTTACCTTTATCCAGGGGGCTACACCTACGAGCAGTACTTC.